What follows are 14 T cell receptor beta chains derived from one specimen sequenced in a study of monozygotic twins with inflammatory bowel disease. TCRdb reprocessed the 5' RACE reads, with one entry per CDR3 protein and no DNA. The table for this sample gives about 43,000 distinct CDR3 sequences. Sequencing was carried out using blood. These receptors originate from a human donor with ulcerative colitis or Crohn's disease, or a healthy co-twin of an affected twin (not recorded which).

V is TRBV7-9 and J is TRBJ2-2; the TCRdb D gene call, TRBD2, has no DNA to confirm it. The germline V gene encodes CDR1 SEHNR and CDR2 FQNEAQ (reference sequence). CDR3 length: 14 residues. The CDR3 loop is CASSPGLSTGELFF.

This rearrangement joins TRBV27 to TRBJ2-7; TCRdb picks TRBD1, but there is no DNA to check that call. Per the germline V gene, CDR1 is MNHEY and CDR2 is SMNVEV (reference sequence). The CDR3 totals 14 residues. CDR3 residues: CASSFEDRTYEQYF.

The J gene is TRBJ2-2, the V gene TRBV19; TCRdb lists TRBD1, though no DNA is available to test this call. The CDR3 consists of 14 residues. Germline V gives CDR1 LNHDA, CDR2 SQIVND (reference sequence). CDR3 residues: CASSGTGESGELFF. Full variable domain (missing parts from reference TRBV19 and TRBJ2-2): DGGITQSPKYLFRKEGQNVTLSCEQNLNHDAMYWYRQDPGQGLRLIYYSQIVNDFQKGDIAEGYSVSREKKESFPLTVTSAQKNPTAFYLCASSGTGESGELFFGEGSRLTVL.

This chain uses TRBV20-1 with TRBJ1-1. CDR3 length: 13 amino acids. The germline gives CDR1 DFQATT, CDR2 SNEGSKA (reference sequence). The CDR3 protein is CSARDRRDTEAFF.

This chain connects TRBV12-3 or TRBV12-4 to TRBJ1-3. This CDR3 comprises 14 residues. This CDR3 reads CASSLASGRNTIYF.

This rearrangement joins TRBV28 to TRBJ2-1; TCRdb's D call, TRBD1, is unchecked because there is no DNA. The CDR3 spans 16 residues. Germline CDR1 is MDHEN and CDR2 is SYDVKM. CDR3 protein: CASSPPGQGVFSEQFF.

The chain recombines TRBV7-9 with TRBJ2-7; there is no DNA to check the TCRdb D call of TRBD1. This CDR3 has 16 residues. CDR1 is SEHNR and CDR2 is FQNEAQ in the germline V gene (reference sequence). CDR3: CASSLARGGGPYEQYF.

This chain connects TRBV29-1 to TRBJ1-2; the D call from TCRdb, TRBD1, cannot be confirmed without DNA. Germline V CDR1 and CDR2: SQVTM, ANQGSEA. This CDR3 contains 14 residues. The CDR3 loop is CSVARDMGGYGYTF.

The chain uses TRBV6-1 and TRBJ2-2; TCRdb lists TRBD2, though no DNA is available to test this call. CDR1 and CDR2 (germline): MNHNS, SASEGT. The CDR3 consists of 16 residues. This CDR3 reads CASRRYEGIRAGELFF.

The chain has TRBV20-1 and TRBJ1-2; with no DNA, the TCRdb D assignment of TRBD1 cannot be verified. The V gene's germline CDR1 is DFQATT and CDR2 SNEGSKA (reference sequence). The CDR3 sequence is 15 residues long. The CDR3 here is CSARGIRDRNYGYTF.

The genes are TRBV6-1 and TRBJ2-3; TCRdb designates TRBD1, a call that cannot be tested without DNA. This CDR3 region has 15 residues. Germline CDR1 is MNHNS and CDR2 is SASEGT. CDR3 region: CASTLSGGGGYTQYF.

The rearrangement links TRBV30 to TRBJ1-2. The CDR3 loop spans 14 amino acids. The germline gives CDR1 GTSNPN, CDR2 SVGIG (reference sequence). CDR3: CAWSVGSSREGYTF.

V and J are TRBV5-5 and TRBJ1-2; TCRdb's D call, TRBD1, is unchecked because there is no DNA. CDR3 length equals 15 residues. CDR1 is SGHKS, CDR2 YYEKEE, per germline (reference sequence). CDR3 protein: CASLASSGQIYGYTF. The variable domain in full, with the rest retrieved from reference TRBV5-5 and TRBJ1-2, is DAGVTQSPTHLIKTRGQQVTLRCSPISGHKSVSWYQQVLGQGPQFIFQYYEKEERGRGNFPDRFSARQFPNYSSELNVNALLLGDSALYLCASLASSGQIYGYTFGSGTRLTVV.

This chain joins TRBV27 and TRBJ2-5. This CDR3 region has 17 residues. Germline-derived CDR1 and CDR2 are MNHEY and SMNVEV (reference sequence). The CDR3 region is CASSFRYDLAVQETQYF.